These 5 T cell receptor beta chains originate from one sample sequenced in a study of cytomegalovirus exposure and HLA in healthy donors. This PCR relied on a set of 60 Vbeta primers and 13 Jbeta primers. Profiling relied on immunoSEQ multiplex PCR, and the TCRdb table lists in-frame clones only, not all of them. The sample has fewer than 200,000 clones, over 70% seen once. The sequenced sample consisted of PBMCs. The receptors were gathered from a middle-aged man in good health and CMV-seropositive.

The rearrangement links TRBV11-2 to TRBJ2-7, with a tentative D call TRBD2 (7 bases). This CDR3 is 16 amino acids long. Germline V CDR1 and CDR2: SGHAT, FQNNGV. Between the trimmed V and J ends, which lost 7 bases and 8 bases, there was a span of 27 bases. CDR3 bases: TGTGCCAGCACCATGTTGGGGGGGGCCGCTGTCTCCCAGCAGTACTTC. It yields the protein CASTMLGGAAVSQQYF.

The chain uses TRBV6-5 and TRBJ2-2, with D possibly being TRBD1 (6 bases). Germline CDR1 reads MNHEY; CDR2 reads SVGAGI. The CDR3 spans 16 residues. Trimming took 0 bases from V and 0 from J, leaving 8 bases between them. This chain's CDR3 is CASSYSGQSNTGELFF. The CDR3 bases are TGTGCCAGCAGTTACTCGGGACAATCGAACACCGGGGAGCTGTTTTTT.

CDR3 sequence reads: CASSLVGAQGQGYTF. The CDR3 nucleotides read TGTGCCAGCAGCTTAGTAGGGGCCCAGGGCCAGGGCTACACCTTC. This chain joins TRBV7-8 and TRBJ1-2, with a possible D match to TRBD1 (5 bases). Germline V gene sequence: CDR1 SGHVS, CDR2 FQNEAQ. The CDR3 has 15 residues. Trimming removed 1 base from V and 8 bases from J, with 17 bases in between.

V and J are TRBV18 and TRBJ1-1, with TRBD1 matching over 9 bases. V was clipped by 2 bases and J by 0 bases; unmatched bases: 7. The V gene's germline CDR1 is KGHSH and CDR2 LQKENI. This CDR3 is built from 17 residues. The chain's CDR3 is CASSPADRGGMNTEAFF. As DNA, the CDR3 is TGTGCCAGCTCACCAGCGGACAGGGGTGGCATGAACACTGAAGCTTTCTTT.

This sequence joins TRBV11-2 and TRBJ2-7, with TRBD1 as a possible D gene (6 bases). Per the germline V gene, CDR1 is SGHAT and CDR2 is FQNNGV. The CDR3 sequence is 14 residues long. Trimming stripped 5 bases from V and 1 base from J, with 12 bases between. Here the CDR3 DNA reads TGTGCCAGCAGCCGCTGGACAGATTCCTACGAGCAGTACTTC. This encodes CASSRWTDSYEQYF.